Following are 19 T cell receptor beta chains from one sample sequenced in a study of blood T cells in healthy people across ages. Through a sample-barcoded 5' primer and a J-beta primer mix, a second PCR was run for about 6 to 11 cycles. Each CDR3 protein is one row after TCRdb ran MiXCR on the 5' RACE reads. The sample contains some 890,000 distinct CDR3 sequences, about 27% of which appear only once. These data are also associated with another study on T cells of mothers and their children.

Sequenced: blood. The receptors derive from a woman between 35 and 50 years old in good health.

This clonotype has more than one count but fewer than ten. The rearrangement uses TRBV5-1 and TRBJ2-7, with TRBD1 matching 8 bases. The CDR3 sequence is 13 residues long. J gave up 2 bases and V 10 bases, and 8 bases lay outside the gene matches. From germline, CDR1 is SGHRS and CDR2 YFSETQ. The CDR3 spells CAGTGQGTYEQYF. CDR3 DNA sequence: TGCGCCGGCACCGGACAGGGCACCTACGAGCAGTACTTC.

In this sample, this clonotype turned up a few times. The chain links TRBV5-1 to TRBJ2-3, with TRBD2 as a possible D gene (5 bases). Germline lookup yields CDR1 SGHRS and CDR2 YFSETQ. This CDR3 has 15 residues. The germline V and J ends were trimmed by 1 base and 2 bases, with 11 bases remaining between them. CDR3: CASSLLAFSTDTQYF. The CDR3, as DNA: TGCGCCAGCAGCTTGTTAGCGTTTTCCACAGATACGCAGTATTTT.

The rearrangement uses TRBV27 and TRBJ2-1; D is uncertain. The CDR3 runs 14 residues. Trimming removed 6 bases from V and 2 bases from J, with 11 bases in between. Germline CDR1 and CDR2: MNHEY and SMNVEV (reference sequence). For the CDR3, the DNA is TGTGCCAGCAGCCGAACGACGACCTACAATGAGCAGTTCTTC. Its protein product is CASSRTTTYNEQFF.

J is TRBJ1-1 and V is TRBV14; possible D gene TRBD1, 6 bases. The germline V gene encodes CDR1 SGHDN and CDR2 FVKESK. Trimming took 4 bases from V and 4 from J, leaving 13 bases between them. The CDR3 consists of 14 residues. The CDR3 loop is CASSPLGRGTEAFF. As DNA, the CDR3 is TGTGCCAGCAGCCCCTTGGGCAGGGGCACTGAAGCTTTCTTT.

This clonotype occurred a few times. The chain couples TRBV5-1 to TRBJ1-1; perhaps TRBD1 as D (6 bases). The V end was cut by 4 bases, the J end by 2 bases, with 12 bases between. Germline V lookup: CDR1 SGHRS, CDR2 YFSETQ. This CDR3 spans 14 amino acids. This CDR3 reads CASSQDSLNTEAFF. CDR3 in DNA: TGCGCCAGCAGCCAGGACAGTCTTAACACTGAAGCTTTCTTT.

This clonotype was found a few times. The chain uses TRBV20-1 and TRBJ2-5, with 8 bases identical to TRBD2. There are 12 residues in the CDR3. CDR1 and CDR2 from the germline V gene are DFQATT and SNEGSKA (reference sequence). V dropped 3 bases and J dropped 4; count of bases not matched to a gene: 1. CDR3 in amino acids: CSASSGAETQYF. The CDR3 bases are TGCAGTGCTAGTAGCGGGGCAGAGACCCAGTACTTC.

The chain couples TRBV5-1 to TRBJ2-1; 8 bases line up with TRBD1. Germline V CDR1 and CDR2: SGHRS, YFSETQ. This CDR3 is 14 amino acids long. With V trimmed by 4 bases and J by 10 bases, 10 bases remained unmatched. The DNA of the CDR3 is TGCGCCAGCAGCAGACAGGGGTTTCATGCCGAGCAGTTCTTC. Translating it yields CASSRQGFHAEQFF.

This clonotype was counted many times. A single base separates this from a much larger clone, so it may be a read error. This chain uses TRBV29-1 with TRBJ2-5; 10 nucleotides match TRBD1. J gave up 6 bases and V 7 bases, and 5 bases lay outside the gene matches. The CDR3 consists of 12 residues. Germline V CDR1 and CDR2: SQVTM, ANQGSEA. The chain's CDR3 is CSGRTGGKTQYF. CDR3 in DNA: TGCAGCGGGAGGACAGGGGGAAAGACCCAGTACTTC.

This clonotype has more than one count but fewer than ten. This chain connects TRBV28 to TRBJ2-3; 8 bases align to TRBD1. The CDR3 spans 14 residues. CDR1 and CDR2 from the germline V gene are MDHEN and SYDVKM. V lost 6 bases, J lost 5 bases, and 7 bases stayed unmatched. CDR3 region: CASRFGQGEDTQYF. CDR3 in DNA: TGTGCCAGCAGATTCGGACAGGGCGAAGATACGCAGTATTTT.

This clonotype appeared once. The chain has TRBV25-1 and TRBJ1-2; 11 nucleotides agree with TRBD1. Germline V gene data show CDR1 as MGHDK and CDR2 as SYGVNS. The trim removed 6 bases at V and 6 bases at J, leaving 6 bases unmatched. The CDR3 runs 14 residues. The CDR3 loop is CASRWTGGANGYTF. In DNA, the CDR3 is TGTGCCAGCAGATGGACAGGGGGCGCAAATGGCTACACCTTC.

The V and J genes are TRBV4-1 and TRBJ2-4, with TRBD2 matching over 9 bases. The J call may be mistaken, given a closer DNA end match to TRBJ2-7. The CDR3 is made up of 16 amino acids. Germline values: CDR1 MGHRA, CDR2 YSYEKL. CDR3 residues: CASSQDPGTSFYEQYF. CDR3 DNA: TGCGCCAGCAGCCAGGACCCCGGGACTAGCTTCTACGAGCAGTACTTC.

The chain uses TRBV7-2 and TRBJ2-1; 8 bases fit TRBD2. This CDR3 contains 14 residues. Germline values: CDR1 SGHTA, CDR2 FQGNSA. V dropped 5 bases and J dropped 9; count of bases not matched to a gene: 9. The CDR3 protein is CASSASGLVGEQFF. The CDR3 DNA reads as TGTGCCAGCAGCGCTAGCGGGTTAGTAGGTGAGCAGTTCTTC.

The rearrangement uses TRBV20-1 and TRBJ2-5; possibly TRBD2 for D (5 bases). The CDR3 length is 13 residues. With 6 bases removed from V and 5 bases from J, the gap between germline ends came to 16 bases. CDR1 and CDR2 from the germline V gene are DFQATT and SNEGSKA (reference sequence). The CDR3 nucleotides are TGCAGTGCCACGGGATTCGGGTTGGAGACCCAGTACTTC. Translating gives CSATGFGLETQYF.

There are many counts of this clonotype. The chain uses TRBV29-1 and TRBJ2-7; D is uncertain. Germline V gene lookup returns CDR1 SQVTM and CDR2 ANQGSEA. Trimming shortened V by 7 bases and J by 1 base, and 11 bases separated the two germline ends. The CDR3 covers 12 residues. DNA of the CDR3: TGCAGCGCTCGCGGTACTTCCTACGAGCAGTACTTC. It specifies CSARGTSYEQYF.

The chain couples TRBV9 to TRBJ1-5; possibly TRBD1 for D (5 bases). Germline lookup yields CDR1 SGDLS and CDR2 YYNGEE. This CDR3 comprises 15 residues. Between the trimmed V and J ends, which lost 0 bases and 7 bases, there was a span of 14 bases. Here the CDR3 reads CASSVAGTDGQPQHF. The CDR3 DNA is TGTGCCAGCAGCGTAGCCGGGACGGACGGCCAGCCCCAGCATTTT.

This clonotype was picked up a small number of times. CDR3 nucleotide sequence: TGTGCCAGCGGAGATAGCACAGATACGCAGTATTTT. The encoded protein is CASGDSTDTQYF. The gene calls are TRBV12-3 or TRBV12-4 and TRBJ2-3; unclear D gene. Trimming took 8 bases from V and 0 from J, leaving 6 bases between them. This CDR3 has 12 amino acids.

This clonotype was counted many times. The genes are TRBV7-2 and TRBJ2-7; D is ambiguous. Between the trimmed V and J ends, which lost 7 bases and 1 base, there was a span of 11 bases. CDR1 is SGHTA and CDR2 is FQGNSA in the germline V gene. The CDR3 extends over 13 amino acids. The CDR3 DNA sequence: TGTGCCAGCACCGCAGATACGTCCTACGAGCAGTACTTC. This codes for CASTADTSYEQYF. Full variable domain (rest looked up from reference TRBV7-2 and TRBJ2-7): GAGVSQSPSNKVTEKGKDVELRCDPISGHTALYWYRQSLGQGLEFLIYFQGNSAPDKSGLPSDRFSAERTGGSVSTLTIQRTQQEDSAVYLCASTADTSYEQYFGPGTRLTVT.

In this sample, this clonotype turned up a few times. The chain is built from TRBV2 and TRBJ2-7; D ambiguous. The CDR3 spans 15 residues. The V gene's germline CDR1 is SNHLY and CDR2 FYNNEI. V shed 0 bases and J shed 2 bases, with 11 bases lying between them. The CDR3 DNA reads TGTGCCAGCAGTGAAGCACTCGCGCAAGCCTACGAGCAGTACTTC. Amino acid sequence: CASSEALAQAYEQYF.

The V gene is TRBV5-1, the J gene TRBJ2-7; D gene unclear. This CDR3 has 12 residues. Germline CDR1 and CDR2: SGHRS and YFSETQ. With 0 bases removed from V and 5 bases from J, the gap between germline ends came to 6 bases. The DNA of the CDR3 is TGCGCCAGCAGCTTGGAATGGGACGAGCAGTACTTC. Amino acid sequence: CASSLEWDEQYF.